This is a list of T cell receptor beta chains from one sample in a study of OX40 agonist ivuxolimab in advanced cancers. Profiling relied on immunoSEQ multiplex PCR, and the TCRdb table lists in-frame clones only, not all of them. The sample has roughly 45,000 clones, 80% to 95% seen once. The input for sequencing was CD4+ or CD8+ T cells sorted from blood, taken in a trial of the OX40 agonist ivuxolimab. The origin of the receptors is an adult with an advanced solid tumor such as melanoma, head and neck, liver or kidney cancer. The CDR3 runs from the conserved cysteine through the conserved F or W. The D gene is left open where the match is weak.

len | d_gene | j_gene | v_gene | CDR3nt | CDR3aa
15 | TRBD1 | TRBJ2-3 | TRBV28 | TGTGCCAGCAGTCCCAGGGGGCTGTACACAGATACGCAGTATTTT | CASSPRGLYTDTQYF
18 | NA | TRBJ1-3 | TRBV18 | TGTGCCAGCTCGCCCCCCGGGCGGGGACGGAGCTCTGGAAACACCATATATTTT | CASSPPGRGRSSGNTIYF
15 | NA | TRBJ2-3 | TRBV9 | TGTGCCAGCAGCGTAGTGGCGGGGCCCACAGATACGCAGTATTTT | CASSVVAGPTDTQYF
13 | NA | TRBJ1-2 | TRBV6-1 | TGTGCCAGCAGTGAGACCGGTTTCGATGGCTACACCTTC | CASSETGFDGYTF
18 | NA | TRBJ2-5 | TRBV27 | TGTGCCAGCAGTTTCCGACCCTCGGGTACCCGCAGGCAAGAGACCCAGTACTTC | CASSFRPSGTRRQETQYF
11 | NA | TRBJ1-1 | TRBV20-1 | TGCGTGGCCGGCCTGAACGCTGAAGCTTTCTTT | CVAGLNAEAFF
17 | NA | TRBJ1-1 | TRBV2 | TGTGCCAGCAGTGAAATCTTCGCGGGACAACCGAACACTGAAGCTTTCTTT | CASSEIFAGQPNTEAFF
14 | NA | TRBJ1-1 | TRBV5-1 | TGCGCCAGCAGCTTCCGACACCTTCAGGCTGAAGCTTTCTTT | CASSFRHLQAEAFF
15 | TRBD1 | TRBJ1-2 | TRBV5-1 | TGCGCCAGCAGTCGGACAGGGTTTACCCTCTATGGCTACACCTTC | CASSRTGFTLYGYTF
15 | NA | TRBJ2-3 | TRBV27 | TGTGCCAGCAGTTTTCTCGGGGGAGACACAGATACGCAGTATTTT | CASSFLGGDTDTQYF
15 | NA | TRBJ2-7 | TRBV7-9 | TGTGCCAGCGAGCCAGCGGACCCCTCAACCTACGAGCAGTACTTC | CASEPADPSTYEQYF
13 | TRBD1 | TRBJ1-2 | TRBV6-5 | TGTGCCAGCAGACCCCGGACAGGGGTAGGCTACACCTTC | CASRPRTGVGYTF
15 | NA | TRBJ2-2 | TRBV6-5 | TGTGCCAGCAGTTATATCGGATCGAACACCGGGGAGCTGTTTTTT | CASSYIGSNTGELFF
16 | NA | TRBJ2-5 | TRBV11-2 | TGTGCCAGCAGCACCAGTACGGGACACAAAGGCGAGACCCAGTACTTC | CASSTSTGHKGETQYF
12 | NA | TRBJ2-2 | TRBV19 | TGTGCCAGCAGGGGTCCCACCGGGGAGCTGTTTTTT | CASRGPTGELFF
15 | NA | TRBJ1-1 | TRBV13 | TGTGCCAGCAGCTTGGAGGGACACCTGAACACTGAAGCTTTCTTT | CASSLEGHLNTEAFF
15 | NA | TRBJ2-4 | TRBV13 | TGTGCCAGCAGCTTAGGGCAGGGCGTCATAAACATTCAGTACTTC | CASSLGQGVINIQYF
13 | NA | TRBJ2-2 | TRBV6-1 | TGTGCCAGCAGTGAACCTAGGATCGGGGAGCTGTTTTTT | CASSEPRIGELFF
13 | TRBD1 | TRBJ1-2 | TRBV5-1 | TGCGCCAGCAGCCTTCAGGGGGCCTATGGCTACACCTTC | CASSLQGAYGYTF
14 | NA | TRBJ1-5 | TRBV2 | TGTGCCAGCAGTGTCAGGGGCTACAATCAGCCCCAGCATTTT | CASSVRGYNQPQHF
14 | NA | TRBJ2-2 | TRBV5-1 | TGCGCCAGCAGCTTGTCAACGAACACCGGGGAGCTGTTTTTT | CASSLSTNTGELFF
13 | NA | TRBJ1-2 | TRBV19 | TGTGCCAGTAGTATAGATATGGGAAATGGCTACACCTTC | CASSIDMGNGYTF
14 | NA | TRBJ1-4 | TRBV11-2 | TGTGCCAGCAGGGGTCAGGGACGGGGTGAAAAACTGTTTTTT | CASRGQGRGEKLFF
19 | NA | TRBJ2-3 | TRBV29-1 | TGCAGCGTTGATGGATGGGCCACGGACAGAGCTACTAGCACAGATACGCAGTATTTT | CSVDGWATDRATSTDTQYF
14 | NA | TRBJ1-3 | TRBV5-6 | TGTGCCAGCTCGGTGGGGGGATCTGGAAACACCATATATTTT | CASSVGGSGNTIYF
15 | NA | TRBJ2-6 | TRBV5-6 | TGTGCCAGCAGCTTACAGGGCTCTGGGGCCAACGTCCTGACTTTC | CASSLQGSGANVLTF